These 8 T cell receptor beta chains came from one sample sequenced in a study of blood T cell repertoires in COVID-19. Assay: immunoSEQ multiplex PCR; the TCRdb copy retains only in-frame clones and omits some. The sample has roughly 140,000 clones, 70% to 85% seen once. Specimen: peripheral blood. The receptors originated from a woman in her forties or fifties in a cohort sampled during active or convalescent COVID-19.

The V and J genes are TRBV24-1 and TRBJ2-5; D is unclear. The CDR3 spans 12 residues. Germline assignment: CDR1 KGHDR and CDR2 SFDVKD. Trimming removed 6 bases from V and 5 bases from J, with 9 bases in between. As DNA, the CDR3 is TGTGCCACCAGTCAATCCCAGGAGACCCAGTACTTC. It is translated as CATSQSQETQYF.

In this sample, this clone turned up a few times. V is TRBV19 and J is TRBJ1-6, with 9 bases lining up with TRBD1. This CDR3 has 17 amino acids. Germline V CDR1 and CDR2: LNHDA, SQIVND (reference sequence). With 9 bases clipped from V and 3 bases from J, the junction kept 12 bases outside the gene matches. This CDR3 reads CASAIGQGRVYNSPLHF. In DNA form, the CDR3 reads TGTGCCAGCGCCATTGGACAGGGGCGCGTCTATAATTCACCCCTCCACTTT.

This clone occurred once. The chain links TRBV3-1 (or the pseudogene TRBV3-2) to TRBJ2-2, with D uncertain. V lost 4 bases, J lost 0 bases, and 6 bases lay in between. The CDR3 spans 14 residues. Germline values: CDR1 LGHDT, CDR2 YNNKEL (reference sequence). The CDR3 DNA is TGTGCCAGCAGCCGCCGGGCGAACACCGGGGAGCTGTTTTTT. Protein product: CASSRRANTGELFF.

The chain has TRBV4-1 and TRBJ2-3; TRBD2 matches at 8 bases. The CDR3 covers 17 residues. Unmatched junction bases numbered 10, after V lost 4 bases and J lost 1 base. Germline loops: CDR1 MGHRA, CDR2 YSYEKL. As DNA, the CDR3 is TGCGCCAGCAGCCTCCCCCGAGTTAGCGGGGGCACAGATACGCAGTATTTT. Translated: CASSLPRVSGGTDTQYF.

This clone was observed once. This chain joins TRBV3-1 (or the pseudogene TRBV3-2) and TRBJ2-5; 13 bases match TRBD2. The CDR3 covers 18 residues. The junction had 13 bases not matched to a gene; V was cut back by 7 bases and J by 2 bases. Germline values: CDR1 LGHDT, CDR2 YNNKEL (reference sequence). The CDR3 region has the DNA TGTGCCAGCATGAAAATCCAAAGACTAGCGGGGGGACAAGAGACCCAGTACTTC. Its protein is CASMKIQRLAGGQETQYF.

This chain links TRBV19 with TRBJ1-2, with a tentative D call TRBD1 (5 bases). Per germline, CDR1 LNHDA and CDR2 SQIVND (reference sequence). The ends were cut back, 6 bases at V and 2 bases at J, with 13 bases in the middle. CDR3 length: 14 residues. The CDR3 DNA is TGTGCCAGTAGCCAGGGCAGGGTGAACTATGGCTACACCTTC. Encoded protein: CASSQGRVNYGYTF.

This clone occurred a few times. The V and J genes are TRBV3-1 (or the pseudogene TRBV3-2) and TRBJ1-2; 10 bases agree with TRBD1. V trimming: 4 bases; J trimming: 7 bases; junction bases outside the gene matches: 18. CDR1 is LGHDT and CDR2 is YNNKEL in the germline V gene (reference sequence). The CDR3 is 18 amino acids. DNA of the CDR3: TGTGCCAGCAGCCTCCACTCGGGACAGGGGATCAAGATACGTGGCTACACCTTC. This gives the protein CASSLHSGQGIKIRGYTF.

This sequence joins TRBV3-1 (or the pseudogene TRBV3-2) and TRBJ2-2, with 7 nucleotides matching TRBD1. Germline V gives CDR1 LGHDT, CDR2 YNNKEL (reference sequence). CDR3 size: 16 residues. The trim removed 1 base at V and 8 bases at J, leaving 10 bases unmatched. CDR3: CASSQGDREFQGELFF. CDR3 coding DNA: TGTGCCAGCAGCCAAGGAGACAGGGAATTCCAAGGGGAGCTGTTTTTT.